This TCR beta chain was identified in a study of T cells in Graves' hyperthyroidism and ophthalmopathy. Study in general: Staff took peripheral blood when the initial diagnosis was made, before any treatment began.

Study-level findings and limits: Blood samples included most of the expanded thyroid clonotypes exceeding 0.001.

The ends were cut back, 1 base at V and 0 bases at J, with 12 bases in the middle. The germline CDR1 and CDR2 sequences are SNHLY and FYNNEI. The CDR3 is 16 residues long. Remarks on this clonotype: Its target is not known.

Patients were excluded because of uncontrolled infection, other autoimmune disease, pregnancy or lactation. The TCR beta CDR3 regions underwent amplification using RNA transcripts as the source. Initially, a first-round RT-PCR of the TCR CDR3 employed the HTBI primer set. TCRdb called the multiplex PCR reads again in MiXCR, with one record for every CDR3 protein. The top ten hold over 7.5% of the sample, which has a few hundred thousand distinct CDR3 sequences, approximately 14% seen once. The receptor's source is a woman under 30 with Graves' hyperthyroidism. The sequencing sample was made of blood. V is TRBV2 and J is TRBJ2-5; maybe TRBD1 (6 bases). The CDR3 coding sequence is TGTGCCAGCAGTGAAGTCGGGACAAGGTACCAAGAGACCCAGTACTTC. Its protein product is CASSEVGTRYQETQYF. Based on the CDR3 plus reference TRBV2 and TRBJ2-5, the full variable domain is EPEVTQTPSHQVTQMGQEVILRCVPISNHLYFYWYRQILGQKVEFLVSFYNNEISEKSEIFDDQFSVERPDGSNFTLKIRSTKLEDSAMYFCASSEVGTRYQETQYFGPGTRLLVL.